What follows is one T cell receptor (beta chain) and its context. The antigen remains unidentified. This record belongs to a study of blood T cells in healthy people across ages. Findings and limits, study-wide: Both higher diversity and more naive CD4+ cells marked long-lived donors when set against aged donors.

The use of a sample-barcoded 5' primer and a J-beta primer mix characterized a second PCR of about 7 to 12 cycles. The authors tagged each cDNA molecule using a template-switch adaptor with 12 random nucleotides. TCRdb reanalysed the 5' RACE reads using MiXCR and keeps one entry per CDR3 protein. This repertoire shows hundreds of thousands of distinct CDR3 sequences, over 45% found once; its top ten account for roughly 20%. The source is a man aged 30-40 years in good health. Sequenced input: blood.

Here the CDR3 reads CASSPTGTAYEQYF. DNA of the CDR3: TGTGCCAGCAGCCCCACCGGGACAGCCTACGAGCAGTACTTC. The chain recombines TRBV7-9 with TRBJ2-7; 7 nucleotides match TRBD1. CDR3 length: 14 residues. Germline V gene lookup returns CDR1 SEHNR and CDR2 FQNEAQ (reference sequence). The V and J ends lost 5 bases and 2 bases, in that order; junction bases with no gene match: 6.